Listed below are T cell receptor beta chains from one sample, sequenced in a study of shared clonotypes between healthy human individuals. TCRdb's copy holds only in-frame clones and misses some; the assay was immunoSEQ multiplex PCR. The sample yields roughly 1,500,000 clones, 98% to 99% seen once. The specimen was naive CD4+ T cells sorted from blood. These receptors originate from a man aged 25-45 years in good health. CDR3s include the opening cysteine and the closing phenylalanine or tryptophan. Fields, in order: D gene, clone size, V gene, J gene, CDR3 length, CDR3 DNA, CDR3 protein. D genes are given only for firm matches. Clone size appears in some rows only: once, few, many, or a class for an expanded clone.

-,once,TRBV5-1,TRBJ2-2,15,TGCGCCAGCAGCTTGCGAGGGGCCCACACCGGGGAGCTGTTTTTT,CASSLRGAHTGELFF
-,-,TRBV18,TRBJ1-1,13,TGTGCCAGCTCCCTTGACTGGGTCACTGAAGCTTTCTTT,CASSLDWVTEAFF
-,-,TRBV6-1,TRBJ2-7,15,TGTGCCAGCAGTGAACCAGGCAGGGTTTTCTACGAGCAGTACTTC,CASSEPGRVFYEQYF
-,-,TRBV11-2,TRBJ2-2,15,TGTGCCAGCAGCTTAACGGGACCTAACACCGGGGAGCTGTTTTTT,CASSLTGPNTGELFF
TRBD2,-,TRBV5-5,TRBJ2-7,16,TGTGCCAGCAGCTCGGCGGGACTAGCGGGATGGTACGAGCAGTACTTC,CASSSAGLAGWYEQYF
-,once,TRBV15,TRBJ1-3,16,TGTGCCACCAGCAGAGAGGCACTGCGCTCTGGAAACACCATATATTTT,CATSREALRSGNTIYF
TRBD1,-,TRBV6-5,TRBJ2-3,15,TGTGCCAGCAGTACCGGGACAGGGCGCACAGATACGCAGTATTTT,CASSTGTGRTDTQYF
-,-,TRBV7-3,TRBJ1-2,15,TGTGCCAGCAGTTTGACTTTTGGGGGCGACTATGGCTACACCTTC,CASSLTFGGDYGYTF
TRBD2,-,TRBV5-4,TRBJ2-7,16,TGTGCCAGCAGCTCTCCAGGACTAGCGGTAGACTACGAGCAGTACTTC,CASSSPGLAVDYEQYF
TRBD2,-,TRBV7-8,TRBJ2-3,16,TGTGCCAGCAGCCTCACTAGCGGGAGATTCGGAGATACGCAGTATTTT,CASSLTSGRFGDTQYF